This section outlines one TCR beta chain sequence together with its context. Methods used by the authors: Researchers report that nucleated cell counts were estimated from reference gene primer amplification. Some clones are missing from TCRdb's copy, which holds only in-frame ones; the method was immunoSEQ multiplex PCR. V, J and clone size are taken as reported in that table, and D and trimming were inferred from the DNA itself. The data show a few hundred thousand clones, around 90% seen once. The data stem from a study of blood T cell repertoires in COVID-19. Study overall: The United States, Italy and Spain supplied acute and convalescent COVID-19 samples.

Germline V CDR1 and CDR2: SGHRS, YFSETQ. With V trimmed by 4 bases and J by 3 bases, 7 bases remained unmatched. The CDR3 is 15 residues long. Two negative PCRs, clearance, or symptom resolution characterized the recovered Cohort 3 donors. The genes are TRBV5-1 and TRBJ2-3; the match to TRBD2 covers 8 bases. The receptor was derived from a man aged 25-40 years who had recovered from COVID-19. The sample consisted of PBMCs or T cells enriched from blood (not recorded which). The CDR3 region has the DNA TGCGCCAGCAGCCTCCGGGAGGGGGAAACAGATACGCAGTATTTT. Its translation is CASSLREGETDTQYF.